Listed here is a single TCR beta chain. Its antigen is undetermined. V lost 3 bases to trimming and J lost 5 bases, with 11 bases between them. Germline loops: CDR1 SEHNR, CDR2 FQNEAQ (reference sequence). The CDR3 length is 14 residues. Via MiXCR, TCRdb re-called the reads, giving one row per CDR3 protein. Here the sample spans 300,000 to 400,000 distinct CDR3 sequences, 8% to 10% being singletons. This entry comes from a study of T cell repertoires in cytomegalovirus infection. Study outcomes and limitations: Adding up the frequency of public TCR beta families identified people who carried CMV plus the relevant HLA.

The clonotype was recovered from a human donor in good health (CMV status not recorded). Some clones in this sample may be carry-over from other donors' samples. The V call is TRBV7-9, the J call TRBJ1-5, with D hard to call. The source material was PBMCs. CDR3: CASSFTGRDQPQHF. In DNA, the CDR3 is TGTGCCAGCAGCTTTACTGGGAGGGATCAGCCCCAGCATTTT.